A selection of T cell receptor beta chains follows, all from one sample in a study of shared clonotypes between healthy human individuals. Profiling relied on immunoSEQ multiplex PCR, and the TCRdb table lists in-frame clones only, not all of them. This table has hundreds of thousands of clones, about 95% appearing once. The sample consisted of naive CD8+ T cells sorted from blood. These receptors all come from a woman aged 25 to 39 in good health. The CDR3 runs from the conserved cysteine through the conserved F or W. D genes are given only for firm matches. Where a row states a size, it is once, few, many or the class of an expanded clone; other rows omit it.

-,TRBV7-9,TRBD1,TRBJ1-1,TGTGCCAGCAGACCTCCGGGACAGGGGGCGACTGAAGCTTTCTTT,CASRPPGQGATEAFF
-,TRBV7-2,TRBD2,TRBJ2-1,TGTGCCAGCAGCGAAGCGGGAGGAGCCTACAATGAGCAGTTCTTC,CASSEAGGAYNEQFF
-,TRBV7-9,-,TRBJ2-5,TGTGCCAGCAGCTCCCCGGTGTCCAAGACCCAGTACTTC,CASSSPVSKTQYF
once,TRBV4-2,-,TRBJ1-2,TGTGCCAGCAGCCAAGATTTGACAGTCTATGGCTACACCTTC,CASSQDLTVYGYTF
-,TRBV25-1,-,TRBJ2-7,TGTGCCAGCAGTGAGGGGGGCCCCTACGAGCAGTACTTC,CASSEGGPYEQYF
-,TRBV7-9,-,TRBJ1-4,TGTGCCAGCAGCCCCGGAGGAAACTATGAAAAACTGTTTTTT,CASSPGGNYEKLFF
-,TRBV13,-,TRBJ2-7,TGTGCCAGCACCCTAGGGACAAACTCCTACGAGCAGTACTTC,CASTLGTNSYEQYF
-,TRBV10-3,-,TRBJ1-2,TGTGCCATCAGTCCCGTGGACAACAGGGACGGCTACACCTTC,CAISPVDNRDGYTF
-,TRBV4-1,-,TRBJ2-7,TGCGCCAGCAGCCAAGATATAGAGACTATGGAACAGTACTTC,CASSQDIETMEQYF
-,TRBV11-2,-,TRBJ1-1,TGTGCCAGCAGCTTAGACGGGGTAGCTGAAGCTTTCTTT,CASSLDGVAEAFF
once,TRBV4-1,-,TRBJ2-7,TGCGCCAGCAGCCAAGGGGTCATGGGCAAATCCGAGCAGTACTTC,CASSQGVMGKSEQYF
-,TRBV7-9,-,TRBJ2-7,TGTGCCAGCAGCTCACAGTTGGGCCTAGACCCCTACGAGCAGTACTTC,CASSSQLGLDPYEQYF
-,TRBV28,TRBD2,TRBJ2-2,TGTGCCAGCAGTCCTCCCCCCCAGCGGGAATGGTACACCGGGGAGCTGTTTTTT,CASSPPPQREWYTGELFF
-,TRBV27,-,TRBJ2-7,TGTGCCAGCATGGCGACGATGAGCTCCTACGAGCAGTACTTC,CASMATMSSYEQYF
-,TRBV27,TRBD2,TRBJ2-7,TGTGCCAGCAGTTCCGTTACTAGCGGTTTCTCCTACGAGCAGTACTTC,CASSSVTSGFSYEQYF
-,TRBV19,TRBD1,TRBJ2-1,TGTGCCAGTAACAGGGGACCACGCTACAATGAGCAGTTCTTC,CASNRGPRYNEQFF
-,TRBV4-1,-,TRBJ2-7,TGCGCCAGCAGCCAAGGCAGGGGTCCCTACGAGCAGTACTTC,CASSQGRGPYEQYF
-,TRBV7-9,-,TRBJ2-1,TGTGCCAGCAGCAGCCCCTCGGCGTGGGAGCAGTTCTTC,CASSSPSAWEQFF
-,TRBV9,-,TRBJ2-7,TGTGCCAGCAGCGTAGAAACCTACGAGCAGTACTTC,CASSVETYEQYF
-,TRBV29-1,-,TRBJ2-7,TGCAGCGTTGCGGCGGTAGGCTACGAGCAGTACTTC,CSVAAVGYEQYF
-,TRBV6-5,TRBD1,TRBJ1-2,TGTGCCAGCAGTAAGAGGACAGGACAGATCTATGGCTACACCTTC,CASSKRTGQIYGYTF
-,TRBV5-6,TRBD2,TRBJ2-3,TGTGCCAGCAGGTTCTGGGGGGGATCGACAGATACGCAGTATTTT,CASRFWGGSTDTQYF
-,TRBV6-6,TRBD1,TRBJ1-1,TGTGCCAGCAGCCTCGGGACAGCGTTGAACACTGAAGCTTTCTTT,CASSLGTALNTEAFF
-,TRBV6-5,-,TRBJ2-1,TGTGCCAGCAGTTACAATGCGGGGTCCTACAATGAGCAGTTCTTC,CASSYNAGSYNEQFF